The source of this TCR beta chain is a study of cytomegalovirus exposure and HLA in healthy donors. For the study at large: An analysis done earlier identified about 120 million unique TCR beta sequences from about 180 million T cells. Whole-study results and caveats: TRBV6-2, TRBV6-3 and other indistinguishable V segments were excluded. Later, TCR association rates were found to vary by HLA locus, highest for DRB1 and lowest for HLA-C.

This clone was recorded a few times. Its specificity is unknown. The germline gives CDR1 SGDLS, CDR2 YYNGEE. The CDR3 sequence is 18 residues long. The V and J ends lost 5 bases and 4 bases respectively, with 26 bases between them. PCR amplification relied on 60 Vbeta primers (plus 13 Jbeta primers). TCRdb's table, derived via immunoSEQ multiplex PCR, lists solely in-frame clones and lacks some. The sample holds under 200,000 clones; 68% are singletons and the top ten take approximately 1.5%. The origin of this receptor is a man in his forties or fifties in good health and CMV-seronegative. Sequenced: PBMCs. V is TRBV9 and J is TRBJ2-3; D perhaps matches TRBD1 (7 bases). CDR3 region: CASSDNQLSAGGSDTQYF. Written as DNA, the CDR3 is TGTGCCAGCAGTGACAACCAGCTTAGCGCAGGGGGGTCAGATACGCAGTATTTT.